These 14 T cell receptor beta chains came from one sample sequenced in a study of cytomegalovirus exposure and HLA in healthy donors. Both 60 Vbeta primers and 13 Jbeta primers went into the PCR. The table came from immunoSEQ multiplex PCR; TCRdb's copy has only in-frame clones and leaves some out. The data contain about 77,000 clones, roughly 75% of them seen just once; the ten biggest clones take up less than 8%. Sequenced: PBMCs. The receptors shown here come from a woman aged 40 to 50 in good health and CMV-seronegative.

This rearrangement joins TRBV18 to TRBJ2-7, with D maybe TRBD2 (6 bases). Germline V gives CDR1 KGHSH, CDR2 LQKENI. The CDR3 extends over 15 amino acids. The germline V and J ends were trimmed by 8 bases and 0 bases, with 17 bases remaining between them. The CDR3 nucleotides are TGTGCCAGCGTTCAATCTAGCGATAGCTCCTACGAGCAGTACTTC. The encoded protein is CASVQSSDSSYEQYF.

This clone came up a few times. This sequence joins TRBV30 and TRBJ1-6, with TRBD1 matching over 10 bases. There are 14 residues in the CDR3. The V gene end was trimmed by 1 base and the J gene end by 9 bases; junction bases not matched to a gene: 3. Per germline, CDR1 GTSNPN and CDR2 SVGIG (reference sequence). DNA for the CDR3: TGTGCCTGGAGTGAGGGACAGGGGACTTCACCCCTCCACTTT. Translating gives CAWSEGQGTSPLHF.

The V gene is TRBV20-1, the J gene TRBJ2-3; no clear D. The germline CDR1 and CDR2 sequences are DFQATT and SNEGSKA (reference sequence). Trimming left V 7 bases short and J 1 base short, with 6 bases between. This CDR3 contains 11 residues. CDR3 sequence reads: CSVQGTDTQYF. The DNA for the CDR3 is TGCAGTGTCCAGGGCACAGATACGCAGTATTTT.

The chain has TRBV27 and TRBJ2-7, with TRBD2 matching 8 bases. The CDR3 sequence is 15 residues long. The J segment lost 1 base and the V segment lost 1 base, leaving 3 bases of the junction unmatched. CDR1 MNHEY and CDR2 SMNVEV come from the germline V gene (reference sequence). CDR3 DNA sequence: TGTGCCAGCAGTTTATATCCGGGGGGGTCCTACGAGCAGTACTTC. Protein sequence: CASSLYPGGSYEQYF.

The CDR3 DNA follows: TGTGCCAGCGGAGGGAGGGAGATCACCTACGAGCAGTACTTC. Its translation is CASGGREITYEQYF. V gene TRBV2 combines with J gene TRBJ2-5; TRBD2 aligns across 7 bases. The J call is doubtful: the DNA matches TRBJ2-7 better. Germline V gene sequence: CDR1 SNHLY, CDR2 FYNNEI. The CDR3 is made up of 14 amino acids.

This sequence joins TRBV5-8 and TRBJ2-5, with D perhaps TRBD1 (7 bases). The CDR3 totals 14 residues. V was cut by 4 bases and J by 5 bases, with 15 bases left in between. CDR1 is SGHTS and CDR2 is YDEGEE in the germline V gene. The CDR3 nucleotides are TGTGCCAGCAGCATACCGACAGGGAGGGAGACCCAGTACTTC. Its protein is CASSIPTGRETQYF.

The chain joins TRBV5-6 to TRBJ2-5, with unresolved D. This CDR3 has 12 residues. V lost 2 bases and J 2 bases, leaving 4 bases between the germline ends. Looked up from germline, CDR1 is SGHDT and CDR2 is YYEEEE. The CDR3, as DNA: TGTGCCAGCAGCTTCGGTCAAGAGACCCAGTACTTC. Translated, it gives CASSFGQETQYF.

This chain links TRBV5-4 with TRBJ2-1; 12 nucleotides match TRBD2. The CDR3 extends over 17 amino acids. V lost 0 bases, J lost 7 bases, and 8 bases stayed unmatched. The germline V gene encodes CDR1 SGHNT and CDR2 YYREEE (reference sequence). The CDR3 here is CASSLASGGAGWNEQFF. DNA of the CDR3: TGTGCCAGCAGCTTGGCTAGCGGGGGGGCCGGGTGGAATGAGCAGTTCTTC.

This rearrangement joins TRBV5-4 to TRBJ2-3; D is perhaps TRBD1 (5 bases). This CDR3 region has 14 residues. From germline, CDR1 is SGHNT and CDR2 YYREEE (reference sequence). Trimming pared 1 base from V and 6 bases from J, leaving 12 bases between. The CDR3 DNA is TGTGCCAGCAGCTTGCAGGGCCCTTGGGATACGCAGTATTTT. Translated, it gives CASSLQGPWDTQYF.

This clone was counted only a few times. The chain joins TRBV13 to TRBJ2-2; D may be TRBD1 (5 bases). From germline, CDR1 is PRHDT and CDR2 FYEKMQ (reference sequence). This CDR3 comprises 16 residues. Trimming pared 5 bases from V and 3 bases from J, leaving 16 bases between. CDR3 DNA: TGTGCCAGCAGCCACCCAGGGTTTGAGGACACCGGGGAGCTGTTTTTT. As protein: CASSHPGFEDTGELFF.

This CDR3 is CASGRLAGDEQYF. In nucleotides, the CDR3 is TGTGCCAGCGGGCGGCTAGCGGGAGACGAGCAGTACTTC. This sequence joins TRBV19 and TRBJ2-7; 10 bases match TRBD2. Germline values: CDR1 LNHDA, CDR2 SQIVND (reference sequence). The CDR3 runs 13 residues. The V segment lost 9 bases and the J segment 5 bases; nucleotides outside the gene matches: 7.

J is TRBJ2-1 and V is TRBV5-5; possible D gene TRBD2, 5 bases. Germline-derived CDR1 and CDR2 are SGHKS and YYEKEE (reference sequence). The CDR3 loop spans 14 amino acids. Trimming took off 2 bases at V and 9 bases at J, with 15 bases between the two ends. Written as DNA, the CDR3 is TGTGCCAGCAGCTTCCGGGAACAGTGGGGTGAGCAGTTCTTC. Translated: CASSFREQWGEQFF.

The table lists this clone with a few counts. This chain uses TRBV13 with TRBJ2-7; D call uncertain. This CDR3 spans 14 amino acids. Germline V gene lookup returns CDR1 PRHDT and CDR2 FYEKMQ (reference sequence). Trimming cost V 1 base and J 0 bases, with 7 bases left between them. The CDR3 DNA reads TGTGCCAGCAGCTTAGCGGGTACCTCCTACGAGCAGTACTTC. Its protein product is CASSLAGTSYEQYF.

J is TRBJ2-5 and V is TRBV5-1; TRBD2 might be the D (5 bases). CDR1 is SGHRS, CDR2 YFSETQ, per germline. Trimming removed 4 bases at V and 4 bases at J, with 11 bases between. This CDR3 has 13 amino acids. DNA of the CDR3: TGCGCCAGCAGCCTGAGGGCGCGAGAGACCCAGTACTTC. This gives the protein CASSLRARETQYF.